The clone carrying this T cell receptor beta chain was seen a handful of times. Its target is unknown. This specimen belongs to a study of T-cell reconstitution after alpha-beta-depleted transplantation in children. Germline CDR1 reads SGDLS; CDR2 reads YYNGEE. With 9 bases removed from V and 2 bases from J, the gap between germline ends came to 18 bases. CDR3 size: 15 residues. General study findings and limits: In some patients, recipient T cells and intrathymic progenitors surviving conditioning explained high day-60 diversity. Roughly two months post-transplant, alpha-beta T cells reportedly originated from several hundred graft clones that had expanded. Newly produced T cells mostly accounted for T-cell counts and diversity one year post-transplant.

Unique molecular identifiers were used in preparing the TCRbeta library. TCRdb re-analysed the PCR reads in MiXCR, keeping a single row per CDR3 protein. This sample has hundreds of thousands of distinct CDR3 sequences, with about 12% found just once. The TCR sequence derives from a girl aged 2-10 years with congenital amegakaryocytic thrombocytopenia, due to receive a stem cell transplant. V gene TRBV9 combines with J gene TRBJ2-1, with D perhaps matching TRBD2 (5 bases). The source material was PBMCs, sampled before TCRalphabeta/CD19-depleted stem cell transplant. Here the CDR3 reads CATSPRDRTYNEQFF. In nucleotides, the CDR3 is TGTGCCACCTCGCCCCGGGATAGAACCTACAATGAGCAGTTCTTC. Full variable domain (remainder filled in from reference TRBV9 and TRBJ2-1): DSGVTQTPKHLITATGQRVTLRCSPRSGDLSVYWYQQSLDQGLQFLIQYYNGEERAKGNILERFSAQQFPDLHSELNLSSLELGDSALYFCATSPRDRTYNEQFFGPGTRLTVL.